The rows below give T cell receptor beta chains drawn from one sample of a study of control samples from healthy donors and cancer patients. The assay was immunoSEQ multiplex PCR, and TCRdb's table has in-frame clones only and misses some. The data hold 100,000 to 150,000 clones, with roughly 92% observed a single time. Sequenced sample: PBMCs. All receptors derive from a man at least 80 years old with head and neck cancer. CDR3s include the opening cysteine and the closing phenylalanine or tryptophan. Each record gives: V gene, J gene, clone size, D gene, CDR3 protein, CDR3 DNA. The D gene is left open where the match is weak. Clone sizes are given selectively: once, few, many, or a class where the clone is expanded.

v_call: TRBV6-5
j_call: TRBJ1-2
clone_size: .
d_call: TRBD1
cdr3_aa: CASSQDRGGGYTF
cdr3_nt: TGTGCCAGCAGTCAGGACAGGGGAGGAGGCTACACCTTC

v_call: TRBV5-6
j_call: TRBJ1-5
clone_size: .
d_call: .
cdr3_aa: CASSLGPANQPQHF
cdr3_nt: TGTGCCAGCAGCTTGGGGCCAGCTAATCAGCCCCAGCATTTT

v_call: TRBV5-8
j_call: TRBJ2-5
clone_size: once
d_call: .
cdr3_aa: CASSLVYGRDQETQYF
cdr3_nt: TGTGCCAGCAGCTTGGTATACGGGCGAGACCAAGAGACCCAGTACTTC

v_call: TRBV15
j_call: TRBJ2-7
clone_size: .
d_call: TRBD2
cdr3_aa: CATSNGLAGGFYEQYF
cdr3_nt: TGTGCCACCAGCAATGGACTAGCGGGAGGGTTTTACGAGCAGTACTTC

v_call: TRBV23-1
j_call: TRBJ2-7
clone_size: .
d_call: TRBD2
cdr3_aa: CASSQCWLAGGWEQYF
cdr3_nt: TGCGCCAGCAGTCAATGCTGGCTAGCGGGAGGTTGGGAGCAGTACTTC

v_call: TRBV6-5
j_call: TRBJ1-1
clone_size: .
d_call: TRBD1
cdr3_aa: CASSGGTGMAFF
cdr3_nt: TGTGCCAGCAGCGGTGGGACAGGGATGGCTTTCTTT

v_call: TRBV6-5
j_call: TRBJ2-7
clone_size: .
d_call: TRBD1
cdr3_aa: CASRRQGAYEQYF
cdr3_nt: TGTGCCAGCAGGAGACAGGGGGCCTACGAGCAGTACTTC

v_call: TRBV9
j_call: TRBJ1-2
clone_size: .
d_call: .
cdr3_aa: CASNNGQFYGYTF
cdr3_nt: TGTGCCAGCAATAACGGACAGTTCTATGGCTACACCTTC

v_call: TRBV27
j_call: TRBJ2-3
clone_size: .
d_call: .
cdr3_aa: CASSFGGRRIDTQYF
cdr3_nt: TGTGCCAGCAGTTTTGGCGGACGGAGGATAGATACGCAGTATTTT

v_call: TRBV30
j_call: TRBJ1-5
clone_size: once
d_call: .
cdr3_aa: CAWSAARGDYSNQPQHF
cdr3_nt: TGTGCCTGGAGTGCGGCCAGGGGAGACTATAGCAATCAGCCCCAGCATTTT

v_call: TRBV6-5
j_call: TRBJ2-7
clone_size: .
d_call: TRBD2
cdr3_aa: CASSPQRGGTYEQYF
cdr3_nt: TGTGCCAGCAGCCCCCAGCGGGGGGGAACCTACGAGCAGTACTTC

v_call: TRBV7-8
j_call: TRBJ2-7
clone_size: .
d_call: .
cdr3_aa: CASSLGLAGSSYEQYF
cdr3_nt: TGTGCCAGCAGCTTAGGATTGGCGGGGAGCTCCTACGAGCAGTACTTC

v_call: TRBV12-3/TRBV12-4
j_call: TRBJ2-3
clone_size: .
d_call: .
cdr3_aa: CASSSLRADTQYF
cdr3_nt: TGTGCCAGCAGTTCCCTACGCGCAGATACGCAGTATTTT

v_call: TRBV2
j_call: TRBJ1-3
clone_size: .
d_call: .
cdr3_aa: CASSAGAGNTIYF
cdr3_nt: TGTGCCAGCAGTGCAGGGGCTGGAAACACCATATATTTT